A single sample gave rise to the 15 T cell receptor beta chains below, sequenced in a study of T cells in Graves' hyperthyroidism and ophthalmopathy. Amplification of TCR beta CDR3 regions was performed using RNA transcripts as template. First-round RT-PCR with HTBI primers amplified the TCR CDR3 region. Via MiXCR, TCRdb re-called the multiplex PCR reads, giving one row per CDR3 protein. The table includes around 340,000 distinct CDR3 sequences, around a sixth detected once. Sequencing was performed on blood. These receptors came from a woman aged 45 to 65 with Graves' hyperthyroidism.

The CDR3 DNA follows: TGTGCCAGCAGCGACCCCCGGGACAGGGGGCGAAAGGGAGAAAAACTGTTTTTT. Residues: CASSDPRDRGRKGEKLFF. The chain recombines TRBV9 with TRBJ1-4, with 12 bases identical to TRBD1. Germline-derived CDR1 and CDR2 are SGDLS and YYNGEE. The ends lost 3 bases at V and 8 bases at J; junction bases unmatched: 14. The CDR3 runs to 18 residues.

This clonotype was detected ten times or more. The genes are TRBV28 and TRBJ1-5; TRBD1 agrees at 7 bases. CDR1 is MDHEN, CDR2 SYDVKM, per germline. Trimming removed 8 bases from V and 14 bases from J; junction bases left unmatched: 15. The length of the CDR3 is 13 residues. CDR3: CASFDREYDQEHF. The CDR3 DNA follows: TGTGCCAGCTTTGACAGGGAATATGACCAGGAGCATTTT.

The genes are TRBV29-1 and TRBJ2-1, with 12 bases aligning to TRBD1. The CDR3 has 17 residues. CDR1 is SQVTM, CDR2 ANQGSEA, per germline. Trimming at V came to 4 bases and at J to 0 bases, leaving 7 bases not matched to a gene. For the CDR3, the DNA is TGCAGCGTTGTTGGGACAGGGGGCTTCGGCTCCTACAATGAGCAGTTCTTC. As protein: CSVVGTGGFGSYNEQFF.

This clonotype has a handful of counts. The V gene is TRBV6-1, the J gene TRBJ1-1, with TRBD1 identical over 9 bases. The CDR3 totals 14 residues. The V and J ends lost 6 bases and 11 bases, in that order; junction bases with no gene match: 13. Germline-derived CDR1 and CDR2 are MNHNS and SASEGT. The DNA of the CDR3 is TGTGCCAGCAGACCGGGACAGGGACCTGATGGGGCTTTCTTT. Translation gives CASRPGQGPDGAFF.

This clonotype was seen more than once but under ten times. The J gene is TRBJ2-2, the V gene TRBV27; TRBD2 matches at 7 bases. This CDR3 has 16 amino acids. V was clipped by 5 bases and J by 1 base; unmatched bases: 7. Germline CDR1 and CDR2: MNHEY and SMNVEV (reference sequence). The CDR3 spells CASSPAWGGNTGELFF. The DNA for the CDR3 is TGTGCCAGCAGTCCAGCCTGGGGGGGGAACACCGGGGAGCTGTTTTTT.

This clonotype came up many times. V usage is TRBV29-1 and J usage is TRBJ2-1; D may be TRBD2 (7 bases). The CDR3 sequence is 20 residues long. The ends were cut back, 1 base at V and 4 bases at J, with 29 bases in the middle. Germline CDR1 SQVTM, CDR2 ANQGSEA. The CDR3 DNA is TGCAGCGTTGAAGTGGGGGCCTTAGCGGGTGGTCTTCATTCTTACAATGAGCAGTTCTTC. Its translation is CSVEVGALAGGLHSYNEQFF.

This clonotype was seen ten or more times. The genes are TRBV5-1 and TRBJ2-7; perhaps TRBD1 as D (5 bases). V lost 1 base and J 2 bases, leaving 19 bases between the germline ends. Germline CDR1 and CDR2: SGHRS and YFSETQ. This CDR3 has 17 amino acids. The CDR3 here is CASSLRSGQGYPYEQYF. CDR3 bases: TGCGCCAGCAGCTTGCGCTCAGGACAAGGCTATCCCTACGAGCAGTACTTC.

This clonotype was detected ten times or more. The V call is TRBV20-1, the J call TRBJ2-5, with D perhaps TRBD1 or TRBD2 (5 bases each). The length of the CDR3 is 16 residues. Trimming pared 4 bases from V and 5 bases from J, leaving 23 bases between. Germline V gene lookup returns CDR1 DFQATT and CDR2 SNEGSKA (reference sequence). The CDR3 loop is CSATGAGTEVDETQYF. CDR3 bases: TGCAGTGCTACCGGGGCTGGGACGGAGGTAGATGAGACCCAGTACTTC.

The sample holds many counts of this clonotype. The chain employs TRBV12-3 or TRBV12-4 and TRBJ1-1; D is perhaps TRBD1 (6 bases). V shed 4 bases and J shed 1 base, with 10 bases lying between them. CDR3 size: 14 residues. In nucleotides, the CDR3 is TGTGCCAGCAGTTCTAGGGACACGAACACTGAAGCTTTCTTT. Its translation is CASSSRDTNTEAFF.

V gene TRBV20-1 combines with J gene TRBJ2-7; 8 nucleotides agree with TRBD1. The trim removed 5 bases at V and 0 bases at J, leaving 6 bases unmatched. Germline V gene lookup returns CDR1 DFQATT and CDR2 SNEGSKA (reference sequence). This CDR3 is 14 amino acids long. The CDR3 region is CSASRQGISYEQYF. The CDR3 DNA reads as TGCAGTGCTTCCCGACAGGGGATCTCCTACGAGCAGTACTTC.

This clonotype has more than one count but fewer than ten. The chain is built from TRBV7-9 and TRBJ2-3; perhaps TRBD2 as D (7 bases). V gave up 1 base and J gave up 4 bases, with 24 bases separating them. Germline loops: CDR1 SEHNR, CDR2 FQNEAQ (reference sequence). CDR3 length equals 19 residues. This CDR3 is CASSLVGGQAGSPPDTQYF. Written as DNA, the CDR3 is TGTGCCAGCAGCTTAGTAGGGGGGCAAGCGGGATCCCCCCCAGATACGCAGTATTTT. Supplemented by reference TRBV7-9 and TRBJ2-3, the full variable domain reads DTGVSQNPRHKITKRGQNVTFRCDPISEHNRLYWYRQTLGQGPEFLTYFQNEAQLEKSRLLSDRFSAERPKGSFSTLEIQRTEQGDSAMYLCASSLVGGQAGSPPDTQYFGPGTRLTVL.

This clonotype has ten or more counts. This chain links TRBV9 with TRBJ1-5; D possibly corresponds to TRBD1 (6 bases). CDR1 and CDR2 from the germline V gene are SGDLS and YYNGEE. Trimming pared 0 bases from V and 5 bases from J, leaving 15 bases between. The CDR3 spans 16 residues. The CDR3: CASSVGGGGNDQPQHF. CDR3 DNA sequence: TGTGCCAGCAGCGTAGGGGGGGGGGGCAACGATCAGCCCCAGCATTTT.

The rearrangement links TRBV14 to TRBJ1-2; D is ambiguous. Trimming took 5 bases from V and 4 from J, leaving 14 bases between them. Germline-derived CDR1 and CDR2 are SGHDN and FVKESK. This CDR3 contains 14 residues. The CDR3 region has the DNA TGTGCCAGCAGCTTAACACGGAATGGCTATGGCTACACCTTC. Its translation: CASSLTRNGYGYTF.

Only a few counts were recorded for this clonotype. The chain has TRBV7-2 and TRBJ1-2; the D gene is possibly TRBD1 (5 bases). The germline V gene has CDR1 SGHTA and CDR2 FQGNSA. The CDR3 has 14 residues. V was cut by 6 bases and J by 8 bases, with 19 bases left in between. For the CDR3, the DNA is TGTGCCAGCAGACCGGGACTTTACCTTCAAGGCTACACCTTC. It specifies CASRPGLYLQGYTF.

This clonotype was seen a few times. The chain has TRBV7-3 and TRBJ1-2; D unresolved. CDR1 is SGHTA and CDR2 is FQGTGA in the germline V gene. V lost 1 base and J lost 4, with 13 bases in between. The CDR3 sequence is 15 residues long. The CDR3 here is CASSLSSDGIYGYTF. CDR3 DNA: TGTGCCAGCAGCTTAAGCTCCGACGGGATCTATGGCTACACCTTC. Full variable domain (remainder filled in from reference TRBV7-3 and TRBJ1-2): GAGVSQTPSNKVTEKGKYVELRCDPISGHTALYWYRQSLGQGPEFLIYFQGTGAADDSGLPNDRFFAVRPEGSVSTLKIQRTERGDSAVYLCASSLSSDGIYGYTFGSGTRLTVV.